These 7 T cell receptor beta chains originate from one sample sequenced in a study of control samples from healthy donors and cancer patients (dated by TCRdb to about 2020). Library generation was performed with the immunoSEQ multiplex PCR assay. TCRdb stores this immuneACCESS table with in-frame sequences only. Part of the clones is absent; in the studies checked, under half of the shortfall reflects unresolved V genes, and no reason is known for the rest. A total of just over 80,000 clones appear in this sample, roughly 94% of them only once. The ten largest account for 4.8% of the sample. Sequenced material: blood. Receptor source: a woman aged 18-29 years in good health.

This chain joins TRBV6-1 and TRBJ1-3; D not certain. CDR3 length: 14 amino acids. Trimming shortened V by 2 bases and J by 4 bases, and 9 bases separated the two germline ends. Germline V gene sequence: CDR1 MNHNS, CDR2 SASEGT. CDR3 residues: CASSETQDGNTIYF. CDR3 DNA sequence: TGTGCCAGCAGTGAAACCCAGGACGGAAACACCATATATTTT.

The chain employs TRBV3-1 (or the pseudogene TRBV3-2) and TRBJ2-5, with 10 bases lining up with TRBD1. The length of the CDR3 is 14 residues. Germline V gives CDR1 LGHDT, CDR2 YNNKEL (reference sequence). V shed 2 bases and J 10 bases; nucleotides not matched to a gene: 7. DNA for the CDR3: TGTGCCAGCAGCCAATCCCGGACAGGGGGGAGCCAGTACTTC. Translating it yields CASSQSRTGGSQYF.

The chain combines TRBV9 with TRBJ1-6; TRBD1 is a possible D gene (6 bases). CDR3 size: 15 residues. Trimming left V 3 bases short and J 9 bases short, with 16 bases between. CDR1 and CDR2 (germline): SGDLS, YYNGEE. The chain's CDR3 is CASSGGQGNLSPLHF. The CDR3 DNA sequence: TGTGCCAGCAGCGGGGGGCAGGGCAACCTTTCACCCCTCCACTTT.

The CDR3 spells CASSSGSGSYEQYF. The CDR3 DNA follows: TGTGCCAGCAGTTCAGGGAGCGGCTCCTACGAGCAGTACTTC. The chain employs TRBV28 and TRBJ2-7; D is tentatively TRBD1 or TRBD2 (5 bases each). The CDR3 has 14 residues. In germline, CDR1 is MDHEN, CDR2 SYDVKM. Trimming shortened V by 4 bases and J by 0 bases, and 10 bases separated the two germline ends.

The chain's CDR3 is CASSTPGGSYNEQFF. The CDR3 DNA follows: TGTGCCAGCAGCACCCCGGGTGGCTCCTACAATGAGCAGTTCTTC. The chain is built from TRBV7-9 and TRBJ2-1; no definite D call. The length of the CDR3 is 15 residues. With 5 bases removed from V and 0 bases from J, the gap between germline ends came to 11 bases. Germline V CDR1 and CDR2: SEHNR, FQNEAQ (reference sequence). The full variable domain, completed using reference TRBV7-9 and TRBJ2-1, is DTGVSQNPRHKITKRGQNVTFRCDPISEHNRLYWYRQTLGQGPEFLTYFQNEAQLEKSRLLSDRFSAERPKGSFSTLEIQRTEQGDSAMYLCASSTPGGSYNEQFFGPGTRLTVL.

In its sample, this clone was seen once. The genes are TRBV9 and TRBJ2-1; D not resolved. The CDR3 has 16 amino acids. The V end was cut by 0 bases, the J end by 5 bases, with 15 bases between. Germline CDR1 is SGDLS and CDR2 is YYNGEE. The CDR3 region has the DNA TGTGCCAGCAGCGTAGCTCCAGCGACAAAAAACAATGAGCAGTTCTTC. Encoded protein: CASSVAPATKNNEQFF. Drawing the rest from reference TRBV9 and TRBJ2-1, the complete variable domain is DSGVTQTPKHLITATGQRVTLRCSPRSGDLSVYWYQQSLDQGLQFLIQYYNGEERAKGNILERFSAQQFPDLHSELNLSSLELGDSALYFCASSVAPATKNNEQFFGPGTRLTVL.

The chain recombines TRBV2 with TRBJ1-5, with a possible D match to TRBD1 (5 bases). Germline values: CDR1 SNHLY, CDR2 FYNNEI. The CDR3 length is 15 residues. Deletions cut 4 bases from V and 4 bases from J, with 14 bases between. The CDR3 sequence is CASSVNDGGNQPQHF. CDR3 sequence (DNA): TGTGCCAGCAGTGTCAACGACGGGGGAAATCAGCCCCAGCATTTT. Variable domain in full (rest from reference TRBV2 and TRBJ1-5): EPEVTQTPSHQVTQMGQEVILRCVPISNHLYFYWYRQILGQKVEFLVSFYNNEISEKSEIFDDQFSVERPDGSNFTLKIRSTKLEDSAMYFCASSVNDGGNQPQHFGDGTRLSIL.